The present entry profiles one T cell receptor beta chain with its context. A much larger clonotype is one base distant, so this may be a read error. This record belongs to a study of blood T cell repertoires in COVID-19. The CDR3 has 14 amino acids. Trimming stripped 8 bases from V and 2 bases from J, with 17 bases between. Produced via immunoSEQ multiplex PCR; TCRdb's table is partial and in-frame only. The table has about 100,000 clones, around 92% seen once. V usage is TRBV5-3 and J usage is TRBJ2-7; D is uncertain. TRBV5-3 is labeled an ORF, and its function is uncertain. The receptor's source is a man between 45 and 60 years old with active COVID-19. Sequencing was carried out using peripheral blood. The CDR3 sequence: CASRVISATYEQYF. DNA for the CDR3: TGTGCCAGCCGGGTCATCTCCGCCACCTACGAGCAGTACTTC.